A single sample is the source of the 12 T cell receptor beta chains below, sequenced in a study of T-cell reconstitution after alpha-beta-depleted transplantation in children. During its preparation, the TCRbeta library received unique molecular identifiers. Each CDR3 protein is one row after TCRdb ran MiXCR on the PCR reads. The profile shows a few hundred thousand distinct CDR3 sequences, approximately 10% of them singletons. Material: PBMCs from the stem cell graft donor, obtained from the stem cell graft. Receptors were obtained from a human donor who donated a stem cell graft to a child with acute lymphoblastic leukemia.

Ten or more counts support this clonotype. V is TRBV5-1 and J is TRBJ2-1; maybe TRBD2 (5 bases). CDR1 and CDR2 from the germline V gene are SGHRS and YFSETQ. V gave up 0 bases and J gave up 8 bases, with 12 bases separating them. The CDR3 runs 14 residues. CDR3 residues: CASSLDPGTDEQFF. The CDR3 DNA sequence: TGCGCCAGCAGCTTGGACCCGGGAACGGATGAGCAGTTCTTC.

This clonotype turned up a few times. The V gene is TRBV7-9, the J gene TRBJ2-7; 9 bases are a match to TRBD1. CDR3 size: 14 residues. V lost 6 bases and J lost 6; bases outside the gene matches: 9. The germline CDR1 and CDR2 sequences are SEHNR and FQNEAQ (reference sequence). The CDR3 reads CASSPIPTGGEQYF. The CDR3 DNA reads as TGTGCCAGCAGTCCAATCCCGACAGGGGGCGAGCAGTACTTC.

In its sample, this clonotype was seen a few times. The V call is TRBV20-1, the J call TRBJ2-3; TRBD1 matches 9 bases. The junction had 5 bases not matched to a gene; V was cut back by 6 bases and J by 4 bases. The CDR3 extends over 13 amino acids. Germline CDR1 reads DFQATT; CDR2 reads SNEGSKA (reference sequence). The CDR3 here is CSAHDRGSDTQYF. In DNA, the CDR3 is TGCAGTGCCCATGACAGGGGGTCAGATACGCAGTATTTT.

The chain employs TRBV4-1 and TRBJ2-7; 7 positions match TRBD1. Germline assignment: CDR1 MGHRA and CDR2 YSYEKL. The CDR3 consists of 16 residues. After removal of 1 base from V and 3 bases from J, the junction contained 9 bases not matched to a gene. The CDR3: CASSQGPPGQIYEQYF. CDR3 bases: TGCGCCAGCAGCCAAGGCCCTCCGGGACAGATCTACGAGCAGTACTTC.

CDR3 bases: TGTGCCAGCAGCTCACAGGGGGCTCAGGGTCAGCCCCAGCATTTT. Protein sequence: CASSSQGAQGQPQHF. This chain uses TRBV5-6 with TRBJ1-5, with 9 positions matching TRBD1. V lost 3 bases, J lost 6 bases, and 7 bases stayed unmatched. Germline CDR1 and CDR2: SGHDT and YYEEEE. CDR3 length: 15 residues.

The chain combines TRBV6-1 with TRBJ2-3; 11 bases are shared with TRBD2. J gave up 3 bases and V 6 bases, and 8 bases lay outside the gene matches. Germline V lookup: CDR1 MNHNS, CDR2 SASEGT. The CDR3 extends over 16 amino acids. The CDR3 DNA sequence: TGTGCCAGCAGCCGTAGTCTAGCGGGAGGAACAGATACGCAGTATTTT. Translated: CASSRSLAGGTDTQYF.

The chain links TRBV24-1 to TRBJ2-5; D not resolved. V lost 4 bases to trimming and J lost 5 bases, with 10 bases between them. The CDR3 covers 13 residues. CDR1 is KGHDR, CDR2 SFDVKD, per germline. CDR3 sequence reads: CATSDRTRETQYF. DNA for the CDR3: TGTGCCACCAGTGACAGGACCAGGGAGACCCAGTACTTC.

This clonotype came up many times. The chain combines TRBV7-2 with TRBJ2-3; perhaps D is TRBD1 or TRBD2 (5 bases each). Germline values: CDR1 SGHTA, CDR2 FQGNSA. Deletions cut 0 bases from V and 2 bases from J, with 9 bases between. The CDR3 spans 15 residues. The CDR3 sequence is CASSLAWGFTDTQYF. The CDR3, as DNA: TGTGCCAGCAGCTTAGCATGGGGGTTCACAGATACGCAGTATTTT.

This clonotype was detected a few times. The chain has TRBV7-9 and TRBJ2-2; D possibly corresponds to TRBD1 (5 bases). CDR1 is SEHNR and CDR2 is FQNEAQ in the germline V gene (reference sequence). The V and J ends lost 4 bases and 7 bases respectively, with 10 bases between them. This CDR3 is built from 13 residues. This chain's CDR3 is CASSSEGVGELFF. DNA of the CDR3: TGTGCCAGCAGCTCCGAAGGGGTCGGGGAGCTGTTTTTT.

This clonotype was detected a few times. This sequence joins TRBV24-1 and TRBJ2-3; 10 positions match TRBD2. The CDR3 extends over 17 amino acids. The J segment lost 0 bases and the V segment lost 4 bases, leaving 6 bases of the junction unmatched. Germline V lookup: CDR1 KGHDR, CDR2 SFDVKD. DNA of the CDR3: TGTGCCACCAGTGACTCCGGACTAGCGGTTAGCACAGATACGCAGTATTTT. Its translation is CATSDSGLAVSTDTQYF.

The rearrangement uses TRBV7-9 and TRBJ1-5; D remains ambiguous. Germline V gene data show CDR1 as SEHNR and CDR2 as FQNEAQ (reference sequence). Trimming left V 4 bases short and J 0 bases short, with 13 bases between. The CDR3 extends over 16 amino acids. CDR3 bases: TGTGCCAGCAGCTCGCAAATTGGAGATAGCAATCAGCCCCAGCATTTT. Amino acid sequence: CASSSQIGDSNQPQHF.

The V and J genes are TRBV20-1 and TRBJ2-7, with 14 bases that match TRBD2. Per germline, CDR1 DFQATT and CDR2 SNEGSKA (reference sequence). Losses at the gene ends were 5 bases for V and 6 bases for J; bases not matched to a gene: 9. This CDR3 is 15 amino acids long. The CDR3 nucleotides are TGCAGTGCTTATGAGACTAGCGGGAGGGGTGCCGAGCAGTACTTC. Protein sequence: CSAYETSGRGAEQYF.